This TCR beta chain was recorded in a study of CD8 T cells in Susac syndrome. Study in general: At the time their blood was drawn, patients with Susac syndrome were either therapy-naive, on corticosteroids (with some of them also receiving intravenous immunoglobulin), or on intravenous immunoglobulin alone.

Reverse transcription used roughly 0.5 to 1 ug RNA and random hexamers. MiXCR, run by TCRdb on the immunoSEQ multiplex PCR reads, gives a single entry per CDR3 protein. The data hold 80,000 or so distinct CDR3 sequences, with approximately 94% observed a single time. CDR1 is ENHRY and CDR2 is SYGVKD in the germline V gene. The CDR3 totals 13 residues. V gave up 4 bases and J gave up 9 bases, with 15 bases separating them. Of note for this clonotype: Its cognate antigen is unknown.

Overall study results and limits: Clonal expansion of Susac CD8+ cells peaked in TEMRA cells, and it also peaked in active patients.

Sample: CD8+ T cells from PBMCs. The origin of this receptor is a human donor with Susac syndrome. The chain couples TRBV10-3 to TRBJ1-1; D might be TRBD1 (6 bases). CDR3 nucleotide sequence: TGTGCCATCAGTGGGGGACAAGGGGTGAAAGCTTTCTTT. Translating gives CAISGGQGVKAFF.